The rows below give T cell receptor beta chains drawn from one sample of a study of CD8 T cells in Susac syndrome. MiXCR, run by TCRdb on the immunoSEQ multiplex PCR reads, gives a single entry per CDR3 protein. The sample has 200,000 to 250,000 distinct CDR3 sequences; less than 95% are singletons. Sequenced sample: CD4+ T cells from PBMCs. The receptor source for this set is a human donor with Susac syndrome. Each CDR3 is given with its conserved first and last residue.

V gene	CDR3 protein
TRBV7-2	CASSSWTRGEETQYF
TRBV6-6	CASSYRAPDNEQFF
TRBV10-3	CAISESGGAYGYTF
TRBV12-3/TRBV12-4	CASSLANSPLHF
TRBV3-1	CASTLLTGTEAFF
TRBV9	CASSETGPQETQYF
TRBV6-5	CASSYIAAKGSNYGYTF
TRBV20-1	CSARDLETGATGGPQHF
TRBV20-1	CSARVDGYTF
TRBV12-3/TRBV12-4	CASSLTARNSPLHF
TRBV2	CASSPDRVTTNQPQHF
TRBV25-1	CASSGSRGRAETQYF
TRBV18	CASSPGLANGETQYF
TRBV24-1	CATSSVGRNNEQFF
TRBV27	CASSSRTGLVYEQYF
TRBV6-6	CASRLSSNEKLFF
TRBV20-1	CSAHPTGWNYGYTF
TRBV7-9	CASSSIYPDRGTEQYF
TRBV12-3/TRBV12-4	CASSPHNEQFF
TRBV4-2	CASREGSGIYTDTQYF
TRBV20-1	CSASRTSGGPTYEQYF
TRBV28	CASSPRAGYNSPLHF
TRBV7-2	CASSLGAVETQYF
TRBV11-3	CASSLSEGTEAFF
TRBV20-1	CSAQQGASNEQFF
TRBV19	CASSTNGGYEQYF
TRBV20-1	CSARDGQGSNQPQHF
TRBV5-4	CASSRDGNSPLHF
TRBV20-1	CSGRSGGPEEEQYF
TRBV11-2	CASSPDSLSGNTIYF
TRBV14	CASSQDFDGDSPLHF
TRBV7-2	CASGWVDTIYF
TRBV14	CASSLERGQTDTQYF
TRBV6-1	CASDREPNEQYF
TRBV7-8	CASSFTDSNYGYTF
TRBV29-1	CSVGRDGAYEQYF
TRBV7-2	CASSLKVGGPNYGYTF
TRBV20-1	CSARIPGPGEQFF
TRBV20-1	CSARRRGGQETQYF
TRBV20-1	CSARDWAGSNYGYTF
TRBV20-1	CSARKGVQVGVQYF
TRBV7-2	CASSLNAQGASLYGYTF
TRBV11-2	CASSLGVASITDTQYF
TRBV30	CAWSGGGGYTF
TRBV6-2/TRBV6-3	CASSYVDEQYF
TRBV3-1	CASSQVGGTVNTEAFF
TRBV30	CAWSRQGGTEAFF
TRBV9	CASSVARGAGRHF
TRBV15	CATSSRDPSYNEQFF
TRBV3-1	CASSQDTNLYNEQFF
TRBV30	CAWSSGVRPSGSEQFF
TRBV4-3	CASSRGDIATNEKLFF
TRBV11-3	CASQNTEAFF
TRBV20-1	CSARGSDGVGNQPQHF
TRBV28	CASSSGQGGVETQYF
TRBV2	CASRGQVMHQPQHF
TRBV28	CASSSTGAPTGYEQYF
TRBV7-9	CASSGGAGKETQYF
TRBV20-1	CSATLSGGATDTQYF
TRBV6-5	CASSYGGADYGYTF